The 4 T cell receptor beta chains reported below all come from one sample, sequenced in a study of blood T cell repertoires in COVID-19. Profiled with immunoSEQ multiplex PCR; TCRdb holds only in-frame clones, not every one. The data hold 220,000 or so clones, with 88% observed a single time. The sequenced sample was PBMCs or T cells enriched from blood (not recorded which). The receptors were gathered from a woman in her forties or fifties with acute COVID-19.

V is TRBV30 and J is TRBJ2-7; 8 bases align to TRBD1. The CDR3 sequence is 12 residues long. J gave up 5 bases and V 2 bases, and 2 bases lay outside the gene matches. Germline V gene sequence: CDR1 GTSNPN, CDR2 SVGIG (reference sequence). CDR3 nucleotides: TGTGCCTGGAGTCGACAGGGGAACGAGCAGTACTTC. Amino acids: CAWSRQGNEQYF.

The rearrangement links TRBV24-1 to TRBJ2-1, with D possibly being TRBD1 (6 bases). There are 14 residues in the CDR3. Germline assignment: CDR1 KGHDR and CDR2 SFDVKD. Trimming shortened V by 1 base and J by 10 bases, and 13 bases separated the two germline ends. The CDR3 reads CATSDFGIRGEQFF. CDR3 bases: TGTGCCACCAGTGATTTCGGGATTAGGGGGGAGCAGTTCTTC.

This sequence joins TRBV5-6 and TRBJ2-2; no firm D call. Between the trimmed V and J ends, which lost 5 bases and 3 bases, there was a span of 5 bases. The V gene's germline CDR1 is SGHDT and CDR2 YYEEEE. This CDR3 comprises 12 residues. As DNA, the CDR3 is TGTGCCAGCAGGGCGGACACCGGGGAGCTGTTTTTT. This gives the protein CASRADTGELFF.

The chain recombines TRBV28 with TRBJ2-6; 8 bases are a match to TRBD1. Germline assignment: CDR1 MDHEN and CDR2 SYDVKM. V was clipped by 8 bases and J by 3 bases; unmatched bases: 9. This CDR3 has 16 amino acids. The CDR3 DNA is TGTGCCAGCGGCTACCAGGGGGCAGGTGGGGCCAACGTCCTGACTTTC. Amino acids: CASGYQGAGGANVLTF.